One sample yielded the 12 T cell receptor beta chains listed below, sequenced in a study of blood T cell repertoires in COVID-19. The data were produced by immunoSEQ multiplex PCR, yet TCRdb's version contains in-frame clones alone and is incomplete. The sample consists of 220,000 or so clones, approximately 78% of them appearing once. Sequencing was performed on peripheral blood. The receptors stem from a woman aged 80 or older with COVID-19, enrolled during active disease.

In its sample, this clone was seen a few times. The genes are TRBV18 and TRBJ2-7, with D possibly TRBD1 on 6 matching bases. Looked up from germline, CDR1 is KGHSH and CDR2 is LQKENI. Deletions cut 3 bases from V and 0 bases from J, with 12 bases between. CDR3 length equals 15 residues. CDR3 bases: TGTGCCAGCTCACCCTCAGGGGCCTCCTCCTACGAGCAGTACTTC. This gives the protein CASSPSGASSYEQYF.

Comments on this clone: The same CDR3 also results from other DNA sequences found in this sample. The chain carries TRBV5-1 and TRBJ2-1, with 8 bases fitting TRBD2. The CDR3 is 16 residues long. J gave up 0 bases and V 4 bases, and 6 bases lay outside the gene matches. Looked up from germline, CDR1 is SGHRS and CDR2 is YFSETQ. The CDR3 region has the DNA TGCGCCAGCAGCCTGGGGGCGGGAGGCTCCTACAATGAGCAGTTCTTC. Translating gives CASSLGAGGSYNEQFF.

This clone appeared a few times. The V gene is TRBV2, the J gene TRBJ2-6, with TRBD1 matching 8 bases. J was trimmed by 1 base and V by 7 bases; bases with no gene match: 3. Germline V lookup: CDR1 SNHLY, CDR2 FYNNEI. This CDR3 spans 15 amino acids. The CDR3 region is CASKDRVSGANVLTF. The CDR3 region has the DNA TGTGCCAGCAAGGACAGGGTGTCTGGGGCCAACGTCCTGACTTTC.

The DNA for the CDR3 is TGCGCCAGCAGCTATGGTCGACAGACCGGCATGGAGCAGTACTTC. This sequence encodes CASSYGRQTGMEQYF. The chain employs TRBV5-1 and TRBJ2-7, with D maybe TRBD1 (5 bases). The V and J ends lost 3 bases and 7 bases respectively, with 20 bases between them. CDR3 length: 15 amino acids. CDR1 is SGHRS and CDR2 is YFSETQ in the germline V gene.

CDR3 region: CATSSYRGPQHF. In nucleotides, the CDR3 is TGTGCCACCAGCAGCTACCGAGGGCCCCAGCATTTT. This chain connects TRBV15 to TRBJ1-5; D call uncertain. V was cut by 3 bases and J by 9 bases, with 9 bases left in between. CDR1 LNHNV and CDR2 YYDKDF come from the germline V gene (reference sequence). This CDR3 is built from 12 residues.

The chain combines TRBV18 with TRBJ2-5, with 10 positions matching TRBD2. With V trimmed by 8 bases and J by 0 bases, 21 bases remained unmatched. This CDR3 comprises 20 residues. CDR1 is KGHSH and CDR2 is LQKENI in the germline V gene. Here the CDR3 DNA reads TGTGCCAGCCCGAAAGAGAAAACCGGGACTAGCGAACCTTACCAAGAGACCCAGTACTTC. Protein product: CASPKEKTGTSEPYQETQYF.

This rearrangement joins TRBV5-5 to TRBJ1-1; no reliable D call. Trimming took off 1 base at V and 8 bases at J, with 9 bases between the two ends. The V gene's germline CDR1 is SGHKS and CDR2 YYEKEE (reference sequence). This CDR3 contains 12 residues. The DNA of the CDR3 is TGTGCCAGCAGCTTGCTCTTAGAAGAAGCTTTCTTT. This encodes CASSLLLEEAFF.

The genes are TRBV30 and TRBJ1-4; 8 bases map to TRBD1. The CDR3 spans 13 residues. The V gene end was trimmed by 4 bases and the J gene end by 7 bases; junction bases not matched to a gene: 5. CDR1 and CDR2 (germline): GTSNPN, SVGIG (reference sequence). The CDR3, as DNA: TGTGCCTGGAAACAGGGGGTGGTTGAAAAACTGTTTTTT. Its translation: CAWKQGVVEKLFF.

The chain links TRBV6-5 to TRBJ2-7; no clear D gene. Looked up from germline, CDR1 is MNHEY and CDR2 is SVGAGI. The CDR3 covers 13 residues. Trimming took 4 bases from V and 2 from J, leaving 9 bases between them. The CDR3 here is CASSFLDPYEQYF. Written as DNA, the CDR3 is TGTGCCAGCAGTTTCCTAGACCCCTACGAGCAGTACTTC.

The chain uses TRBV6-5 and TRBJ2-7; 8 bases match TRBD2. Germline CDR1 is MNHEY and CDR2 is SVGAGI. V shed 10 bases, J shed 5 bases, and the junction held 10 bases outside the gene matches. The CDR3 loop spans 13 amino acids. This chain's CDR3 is CATRGGAAHEQYF. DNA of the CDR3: TGTGCCACACGGGGGGGCGCAGCCCACGAGCAGTACTTC.

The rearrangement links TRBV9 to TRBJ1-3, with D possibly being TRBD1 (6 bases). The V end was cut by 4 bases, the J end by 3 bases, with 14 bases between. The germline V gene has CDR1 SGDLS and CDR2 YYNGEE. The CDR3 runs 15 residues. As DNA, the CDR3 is TGTGCCAGCAGCCCTCGGCAGGGGCTTGGAAACACCATATATTTT. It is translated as CASSPRQGLGNTIYF.

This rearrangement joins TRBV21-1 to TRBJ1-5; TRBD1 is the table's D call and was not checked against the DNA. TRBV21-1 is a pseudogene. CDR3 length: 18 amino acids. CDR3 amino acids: CASSKPGIDRGRNQPQHF. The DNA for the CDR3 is TGTGCCAGCAGCAAGCCGGGGATTGACAGGGGGCGAAATCAGCCCCAGCATTTT.